A single sample gave rise to the 9 T cell receptor beta chains below, sequenced in a study of blood T cell repertoires in COVID-19 (dated by TCRdb to the early 2020s). The library was generated by the immunoSEQ multiplex PCR assay. The immuneACCESS repertoire file appears here via TCRdb, limited to in-frame rearrangements. These files lack a portion of the clones; in checked studies, under half of the deficit traces to unresolved V genes, and the cause of the others is not known. The table for this sample lists 100,000 to 140,000 clones; more than 70% of them were counted only once. About 4% of the sample belongs to the ten largest clones. Sequences were obtained from peripheral blood. These receptors came from a human donor in a cohort sampled during active COVID-19.

This clone came up once. The rearrangement links TRBV20-1 to TRBJ2-3; a weak D match, TRBD2 (5 bases). The germline gives CDR1 DFQATT, CDR2 SNEGSKA (reference sequence). V was cut by 6 bases and J by 4 bases, with 8 bases left in between. The CDR3 loop spans 11 amino acids. The CDR3 region has the DNA TGCAGTGCCCCGCGGGCAGATACGCAGTATTTT. Translated, it gives CSAPRADTQYF.

The V and J genes are TRBV5-4 and TRBJ1-6; 7 positions match TRBD1. Germline loops: CDR1 SGHNT, CDR2 YYREEE (reference sequence). This CDR3 has 15 residues. Trimming cost V 4 bases and J 7 bases; bases outside gene matches: 8. In nucleotides, the CDR3 is TGTGCCAGCAGCACCGACAGGGTTGTAAATTCACCCCTCCACTTT. The encoded protein is CASSTDRVVNSPLHF.

The rearrangement uses TRBV19 and TRBJ1-1; D uncertain. CDR3 size: 14 residues. From germline, CDR1 is LNHDA and CDR2 SQIVND (reference sequence). Trimming stripped 7 bases from V and 1 base from J, with 13 bases between. CDR3 region: CASIHLDTNTEAFF. CDR3 nucleotide sequence: TGTGCCAGTATTCACTTAGACACGAACACTGAAGCTTTCTTT.

V and J are TRBV6-2 or TRBV6-3 and TRBJ2-1; perhaps TRBD2 as D (5 bases). This CDR3 has 13 amino acids. Looked up from germline, CDR1 is MNHEY and CDR2 is SVGEGT. Trimming took 3 bases from V and 10 from J, leaving 13 bases between them. For the CDR3, the DNA is TGTGCCAGCAGTTATCGGCTAGCAAGGGAGCAGTTCTTC. This codes for CASSYRLAREQFF.

This clone was detected once. J is TRBJ2-7 and V is TRBV11-2, with D unresolved. There are 15 residues in the CDR3. V was clipped by 1 base and J by 0 bases, with 10 bases between them. The germline CDR1 and CDR2 sequences are SGHAT and FQNNGV. CDR3 nucleotide sequence: TGTGCCAGCAGCTTAGCGCTTGTGAGCTCCTACGAGCAGTACTTC. It codes for CASSLALVSSYEQYF.

The chain recombines TRBV19 with TRBJ2-3; 11 bases map to TRBD2. The CDR3 length is 15 residues. Per the germline V gene, CDR1 is LNHDA and CDR2 is SQIVND (reference sequence). Trimming removed 3 bases from V and 6 bases from J; junction bases left unmatched: 5. The CDR3 region has the DNA TGTGCCAGTAGTATTCTGGGACTAGCGGCTGATACGCAGTATTTT. Translated, it gives CASSILGLAADTQYF.

The rearrangement joins TRBV13 to TRBJ2-3, with 15 bases aligning to TRBD2. V was clipped by 5 bases and J by 2 bases; unmatched bases: 5. Germline V gene lookup returns CDR1 PRHDT and CDR2 FYEKMQ (reference sequence). This CDR3 has 17 amino acids. The CDR3 nucleotides are TGTGCCAGCAGCCCCGGACTAGCGGGAGGGCTCACAGATACGCAGTATTTT. Amino acids: CASSPGLAGGLTDTQYF.

J is TRBJ2-2 and V is TRBV20-1, with 7 bases that match TRBD2. Germline loops: CDR1 DFQATT, CDR2 SNEGSKA (reference sequence). After removal of 3 bases from V and 7 bases from J, the junction contained 14 bases not matched to a gene. The CDR3 is 16 amino acids. CDR3 sequence (DNA): TGCAGTGCTAGTCTCCTCGCTAGCGGTTCCGTCGGGGAGCTGTTTTTT. Its protein is CSASLLASGSVGELFF.

The chain combines TRBV10-3 with TRBJ2-1; TRBD2 agrees at 12 bases. This CDR3 has 16 amino acids. V lost 2 bases and J lost 10; bases outside the gene matches: 9. CDR1 and CDR2 (germline): ENHRY, SYGVKD. The CDR3 sequence: CAISEGGLAGGGEQFF. CDR3 sequence (DNA): TGTGCCATCAGTGAGGGGGGCCTAGCGGGAGGGGGAGAGCAGTTCTTC.